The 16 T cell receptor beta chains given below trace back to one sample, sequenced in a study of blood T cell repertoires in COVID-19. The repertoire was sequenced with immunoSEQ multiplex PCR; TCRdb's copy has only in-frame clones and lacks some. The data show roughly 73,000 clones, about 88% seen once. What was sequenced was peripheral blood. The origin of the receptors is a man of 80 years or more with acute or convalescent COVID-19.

The CDR3 coding sequence is TGTGCCGCTTCAACCGGGACAGCCTATGGCTACACCTTC. It codes for CAASTGTAYGYTF. This chain links TRBV24-1 with TRBJ1-2; 7 bases align to TRBD1. Germline CDR1 KGHDR, CDR2 SFDVKD. There are 13 residues in the CDR3. J gave up 4 bases and V 12 bases, and 10 bases lay outside the gene matches.

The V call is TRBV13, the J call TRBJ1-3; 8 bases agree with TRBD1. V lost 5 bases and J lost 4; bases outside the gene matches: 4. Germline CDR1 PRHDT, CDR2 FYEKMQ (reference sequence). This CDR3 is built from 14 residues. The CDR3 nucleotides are TGTGCCAGCAGCCCGGACAGGGCCGGAAACACCATATATTTT. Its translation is CASSPDRAGNTIYF.

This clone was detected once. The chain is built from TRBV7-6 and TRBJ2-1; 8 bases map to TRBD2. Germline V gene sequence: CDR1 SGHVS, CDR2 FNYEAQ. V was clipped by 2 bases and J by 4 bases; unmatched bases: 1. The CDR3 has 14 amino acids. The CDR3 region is CASSLSGSYNEQFF. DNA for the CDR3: TGTGCCAGCAGCTTAAGCGGGAGTTACAATGAGCAGTTCTTC.

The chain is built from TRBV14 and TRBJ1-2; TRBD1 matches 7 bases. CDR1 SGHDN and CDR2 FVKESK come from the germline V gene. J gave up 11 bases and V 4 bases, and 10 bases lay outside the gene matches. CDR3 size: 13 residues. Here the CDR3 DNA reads TGTGCCAGCAGCCGACAGGGAACCGTAGGATACACCTTC. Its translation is CASSRQGTVGYTF.

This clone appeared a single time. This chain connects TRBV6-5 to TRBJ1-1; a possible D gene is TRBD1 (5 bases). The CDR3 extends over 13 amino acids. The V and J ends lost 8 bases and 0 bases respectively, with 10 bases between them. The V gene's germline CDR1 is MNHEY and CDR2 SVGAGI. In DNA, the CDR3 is TGTGCCAGCTGGACACCTATGAACACTGAAGCTTTCTTT. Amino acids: CASWTPMNTEAFF.

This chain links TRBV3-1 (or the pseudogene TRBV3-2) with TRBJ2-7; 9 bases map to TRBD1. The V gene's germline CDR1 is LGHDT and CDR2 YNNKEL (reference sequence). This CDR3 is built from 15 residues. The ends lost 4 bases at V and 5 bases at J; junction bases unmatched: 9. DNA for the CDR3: TGTGCCAGCAGCCTGCCGGGACAGGGAGGGGACGAGCAGTACTTC. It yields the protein CASSLPGQGGDEQYF.

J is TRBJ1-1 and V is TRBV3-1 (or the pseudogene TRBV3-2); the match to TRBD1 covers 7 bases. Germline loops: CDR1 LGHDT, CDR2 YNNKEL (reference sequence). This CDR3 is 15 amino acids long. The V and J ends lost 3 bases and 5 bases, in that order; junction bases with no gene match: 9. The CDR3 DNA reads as TGTGCCAGCAGCCAGACAGGAGGGGGCTCGACTGAAGCTTTCTTT. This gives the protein CASSQTGGGSTEAFF.

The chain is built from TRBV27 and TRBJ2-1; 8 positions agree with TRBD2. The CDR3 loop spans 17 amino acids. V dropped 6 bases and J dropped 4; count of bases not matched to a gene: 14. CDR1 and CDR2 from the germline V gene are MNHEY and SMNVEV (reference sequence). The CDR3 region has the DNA TGTGCCAGCAGCCGTCAGTCGGCTAGCGGGTTTTACAATGAGCAGTTCTTC. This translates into CASSRQSASGFYNEQFF.

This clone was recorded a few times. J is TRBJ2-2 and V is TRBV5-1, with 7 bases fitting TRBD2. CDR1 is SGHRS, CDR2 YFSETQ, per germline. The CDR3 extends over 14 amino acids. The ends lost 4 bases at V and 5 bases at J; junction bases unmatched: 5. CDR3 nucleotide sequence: TGCGCCAGCAGCGGGGGGGATATGACCGGGGAGCTGTTTTTT. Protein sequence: CASSGGDMTGELFF.

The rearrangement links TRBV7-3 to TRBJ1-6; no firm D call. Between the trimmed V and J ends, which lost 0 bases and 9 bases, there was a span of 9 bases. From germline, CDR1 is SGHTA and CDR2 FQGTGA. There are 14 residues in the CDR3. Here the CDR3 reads CASSLTDSGSPLHF. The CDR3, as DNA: TGTGCCAGCAGCTTAACGGATTCAGGTTCACCCCTCCACTTT.

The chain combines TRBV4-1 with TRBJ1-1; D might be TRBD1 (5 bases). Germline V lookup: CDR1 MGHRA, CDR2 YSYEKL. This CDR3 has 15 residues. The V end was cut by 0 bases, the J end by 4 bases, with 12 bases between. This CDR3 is CASSQEEGSATEAFF. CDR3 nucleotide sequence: TGCGCCAGCAGCCAAGAGGAGGGGTCGGCCACTGAAGCTTTCTTT.

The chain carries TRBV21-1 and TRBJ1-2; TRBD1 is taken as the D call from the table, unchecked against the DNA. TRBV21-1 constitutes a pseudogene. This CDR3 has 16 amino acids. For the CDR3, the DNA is TGTGCCTGGGTACCTTTGGGACAAGCCTCTAACTATGGCTACACCTTC. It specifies CAWVPLGQASNYGYTF.

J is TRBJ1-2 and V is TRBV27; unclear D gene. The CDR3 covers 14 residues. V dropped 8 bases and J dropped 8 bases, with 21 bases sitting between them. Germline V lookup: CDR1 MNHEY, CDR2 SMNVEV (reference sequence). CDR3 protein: CASRSQSGLGGYTF. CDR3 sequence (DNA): TGTGCCAGCCGGTCCCAAAGCGGACTTGGGGGCTACACCTTC.

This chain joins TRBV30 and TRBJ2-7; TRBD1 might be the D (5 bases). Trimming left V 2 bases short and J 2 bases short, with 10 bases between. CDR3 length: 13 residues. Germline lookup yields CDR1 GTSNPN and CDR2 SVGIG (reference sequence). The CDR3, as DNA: TGTGCCTGGAGTCCCGGACAAGCCTACGAGCAGTACTTC. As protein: CAWSPGQAYEQYF. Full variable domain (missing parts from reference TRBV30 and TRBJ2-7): SQTIHQWPATLVQPVGSPLSLECTVEGTSNPNLYWYRQAAGRGLQLLFYSVGIGQISSEVPQNLSASRPQDRQFILSSKKLLLSDSGFYLCAWSPGQAYEQYFGPGTRLTVT.

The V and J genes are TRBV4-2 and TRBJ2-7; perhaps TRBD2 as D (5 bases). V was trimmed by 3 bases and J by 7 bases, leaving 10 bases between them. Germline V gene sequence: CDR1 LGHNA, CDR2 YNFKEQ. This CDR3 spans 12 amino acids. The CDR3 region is CASSHETGEQYF. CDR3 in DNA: TGTGCCAGCAGCCATGAGACGGGGGAGCAGTACTTC.

CDR3 coding DNA: TGTGCCAGCAGCGTAGCACAGACATATAATTCACCCCTCCACTTT. Amino acids: CASSVAQTYNSPLHF. This chain links TRBV9 with TRBJ1-6; no reliable D call. The germline V and J ends were trimmed by 0 bases and 4 bases, with 8 bases remaining between them. The V gene's germline CDR1 is SGDLS and CDR2 YYNGEE. CDR3 length equals 15 residues. Based on the CDR3 plus reference TRBV9 and TRBJ1-6, the full variable domain is DSGVTQTPKHLITATGQRVTLRCSPRSGDLSVYWYQQSLDQGLQFLIQYYNGEERAKGNILERFSAQQFPDLHSELNLSSLELGDSALYFCASSVAQTYNSPLHFGNGTRLTVT.